The source of this T cell receptor (beta chain) is a study of vaccination effects on CD4 cells after COVID-19. With the ViraFEST assay, the study expanded antigen-specific CD4+ T cells using viral peptide pools, then sequenced them. Researchers isolated CD4+ T cells once less than 13 days of culture had elapsed. Vaccine recipients, nucleocapsid antibody negative, had no prior SARS-CoV-2 infection. Cultures used roughly 2.2 million PBMC per well, about 10 IU/ml IL-2 and about 10 ug/ml peptides. Clones were sequenced by immunoSEQ multiplex PCR, and TCRdb holds only the in-frame ones, with some missing. Among 20,000 to 25,000 clones listed, 60% to 75% were seen once. Of note for this clone: Antigen unknown.

This receptor was identified in a human donor who received a COVID-19 vaccine. The material was CD4+ T cells from PBMCs cultured with HCoV-NL63 spike peptides, obtained before COVID-19 vaccination.

The CDR3 region has the DNA TGTGCCAGCAGCCTTTCCGGCGGGGGGGCCCAAGAGACCCAGTACTTC. As protein: CASSLSGGGAQETQYF. The chain recombines TRBV9 with TRBJ2-5, with 9 positions matching TRBD2. The germline gives CDR1 SGDLS, CDR2 YYNGEE. Trimming took 4 bases from V and 1 from J; bases not matched to a gene: 8. The CDR3 is 16 amino acids.